A few counts support the clone carrying this T cell receptor (beta chain). Its antigen is as yet unknown. The sample comes from a study of T cells after yellow fever vaccination. The study's findings and limits: Peaking faster, on day 5 versus 15, the secondary response was nonetheless weaker. The study re-detected most primary-vaccination clones after the booster (roughly 96% CD4, almost 90% CD8).

The 5'RACE template-switching step produced TCR cDNA and added a universal primer site and UMIs. TCRdb re-called the 5' RACE reads with MiXCR, one entry per CDR3 protein. The sample contains 400,000 or so distinct CDR3 sequences, 6.2% of which appear only once. Germline values: CDR1 SGHNT, CDR2 YYREEE (reference sequence). The CDR3 has 14 amino acids. J gave up 6 bases and V 0 bases, and 3 bases lay outside the gene matches. The sequencing here drew on PBMCs, taken 5 days after the yellow fever booster vaccination. This chain links TRBV5-4 with TRBJ2-7; TRBD2 matches at 10 bases. This clonotype was sampled from a man between 25 and 39 years old who received the YFV17D yellow fever vaccine. In DNA form, the CDR3 reads TGTGCCAGCAGCTTGGAGCTAGCGGGAGCCGAGCAGTACTTC. This translates into CASSLELAGAEQYF.